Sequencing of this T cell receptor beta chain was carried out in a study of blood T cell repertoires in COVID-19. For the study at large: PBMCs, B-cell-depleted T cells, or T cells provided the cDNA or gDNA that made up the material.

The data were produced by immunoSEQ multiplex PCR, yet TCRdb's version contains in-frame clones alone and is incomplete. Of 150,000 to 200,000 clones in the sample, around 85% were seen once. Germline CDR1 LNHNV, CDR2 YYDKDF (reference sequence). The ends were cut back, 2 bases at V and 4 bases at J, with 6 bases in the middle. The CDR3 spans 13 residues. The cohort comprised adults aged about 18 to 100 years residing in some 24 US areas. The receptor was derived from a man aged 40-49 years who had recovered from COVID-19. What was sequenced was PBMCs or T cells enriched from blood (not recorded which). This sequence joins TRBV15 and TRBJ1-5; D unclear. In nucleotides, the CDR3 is TGTGCCACCAGCAGACACACAAATCAGCCCCAGCATTTT. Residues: CATSRHTNQPQHF.